The 17 T cell receptor beta chains below come from one sample, sequenced in a study of cytomegalovirus exposure and HLA in healthy donors. The PCR had 60 Vbeta and 13 Jbeta primers. Sequencing was performed with immunoSEQ multiplex PCR; in TCRdb, only in-frame clones are kept and a portion is missing. The repertoire consists of about 120,000 clones, with 83% occurring once and the leading ten covering approximately 3.5%. The specimen was PBMCs. Source of these receptors: a woman aged 35 to 49 in good health and CMV-seropositive.

The chain is built from TRBV27 and TRBJ1-2; 7 nucleotides line up with TRBD1. This CDR3 has 13 residues. CDR1 and CDR2 (germline): MNHEY, SMNVEV (reference sequence). Unmatched junction bases numbered 4, after V lost 3 bases and J lost 6 bases. The CDR3 sequence is CASSFRQGDGYTF. In DNA, the CDR3 is TGTGCCAGCAGTTTTAGGCAGGGGGATGGCTACACCTTC.

The rearrangement links TRBV7-6 to TRBJ2-5, with TRBD2 identical over 13 bases. Germline CDR1 reads SGHVS; CDR2 reads FNYEAQ. CDR3 length: 15 residues. Trimming removed 5 bases from V and 5 bases from J; junction bases left unmatched: 5. CDR3 DNA: TGTGCCAGCAGCCGGACTAGCGGGAGCCGGGAGACCCAGTACTTC. It yields the protein CASSRTSGSRETQYF.

This CDR3 reads CASSRIREETQYF. DNA for the CDR3: TGCGCCAGCAGTCGCATTAGAGAAGAGACCCAGTACTTC. V and J are TRBV4-3 and TRBJ2-5, with D hard to call. V was pared by 6 bases and J by 3 bases, with 11 bases between. The CDR3 totals 13 residues. CDR1 LGHNA and CDR2 YSLEER come from the germline V gene.

V and J are TRBV7-2 and TRBJ2-7; TRBD2 matches 11 bases. The V and J ends lost 5 bases and 6 bases, in that order; junction bases with no gene match: 6. CDR1 and CDR2 (germline): SGHTA, FQGNSA. CDR3 length: 14 residues. The CDR3 is CASSEASGRIEQYF. The CDR3 coding sequence is TGTGCCAGCAGCGAGGCTAGCGGGAGGATCGAGCAGTACTTC.

CDR3 bases: TGCAGCGTTGAGGGCCTGGGGGCGTCCTACAATGAGCAGTTCTTC. This codes for CSVEGLGASYNEQFF. The genes are TRBV29-1 and TRBJ2-1, with D tentatively TRBD1 (6 bases). Germline V gene lookup returns CDR1 SQVTM and CDR2 ANQGSEA. This CDR3 region has 15 residues. Trimming cost V 3 bases and J 1 base, with 13 bases left between them.

CDR3 protein: CASRLAGPYEQYF. The CDR3 DNA reads as TGTGCCAGCCGACTAGCGGGACCCTACGAGCAGTACTTC. V is TRBV27 and J is TRBJ2-7, with 11 bases identical to TRBD2. The CDR3 is made up of 13 amino acids. Germline-derived CDR1 and CDR2 are MNHEY and SMNVEV (reference sequence). The trim removed 8 bases at V and 2 bases at J, leaving 2 bases unmatched.

The CDR3 region is CASSRGEAGELFF. CDR3 nucleotides: TGTGCCAGCTCACGAGGGGAGGCCGGGGAGCTGTTTTTT. V is TRBV18 and J is TRBJ2-2, with D possibly matching TRBD2 (6 bases). Trimming shortened V by 4 bases and J by 6 bases, and 9 bases separated the two germline ends. This CDR3 contains 13 residues. Germline V gene data show CDR1 as KGHSH and CDR2 as LQKENI.

The chain couples TRBV27 to TRBJ2-7, with 10 bases fitting TRBD2. The CDR3 consists of 17 residues. The ends lost 2 bases at V and 5 bases at J; junction bases unmatched: 12. CDR1 MNHEY and CDR2 SMNVEV come from the germline V gene (reference sequence). CDR3 region: CASSLEGPSGSLDEQYF. The CDR3 bases are TGTGCCAGCAGTTTAGAGGGGCCTAGCGGGAGTCTGGACGAGCAGTACTTC.

This chain uses TRBV5-1 with TRBJ1-2; 8 nucleotides line up with TRBD1. V lost 0 bases, J lost 3 bases, and 4 bases stayed unmatched. The germline CDR1 and CDR2 sequences are SGHRS and YFSETQ. CDR3 length: 15 amino acids. The CDR3 reads CASSLDQGADYGYTF. In DNA form, the CDR3 reads TGCGCCAGCAGCTTGGACCAGGGGGCGGACTATGGCTACACCTTC.

This clone was seen a handful of times. The CDR3 is CASSQAEGPSNEQFF. The DNA for the CDR3 is TGTGCCAGCAGCCAGGCGGAGGGTCCTTCCAATGAGCAGTTCTTC. The V call is TRBV7-3, the J call TRBJ2-1; weak D call: TRBD2 (6 bases). Germline V CDR1 and CDR2: SGHTA, FQGTGA. The CDR3 loop spans 15 amino acids. V was trimmed by 5 bases and J by 6 bases, leaving 17 bases between them.

V gene TRBV30 combines with J gene TRBJ1-2, with 7 bases matching TRBD1. The V and J ends lost 0 bases and 0 bases, in that order; junction bases with no gene match: 4. The germline V gene has CDR1 GTSNPN and CDR2 SVGIG (reference sequence). The CDR3 runs to 15 residues. The DNA for the CDR3 is TGTGCCTGGAGTGTAGGGGACAGACCTAACTATGGCTACACCTTC. This gives the protein CAWSVGDRPNYGYTF.

The chain recombines TRBV10-2 with TRBJ2-7, with D possibly matching TRBD1 (7 bases). Germline CDR1 reads WSHSY; CDR2 reads SAAADI. This CDR3 is built from 15 residues. V was clipped by 7 bases and J by 7 bases, with 23 bases between them. CDR3: CASTGGGVLWSEQYF. The CDR3, as DNA: TGCGCCAGCACCGGAGGGGGCGTCCTTTGGAGTGAGCAGTACTTC.

The chain combines TRBV7-9 with TRBJ1-4; TRBD1 matches at 7 bases. V gave up 4 bases and J gave up 8 bases; unmatched junction bases: 13. The CDR3 extends over 16 amino acids. CDR1 is SEHNR, CDR2 FQNEAQ, per germline (reference sequence). The CDR3 nucleotides are TGTGCCAGCAGCTCAGGAGAACAGGGGATAGGGGAAAAACTGTTTTTT. Encoded protein: CASSSGEQGIGEKLFF.

The chain uses TRBV7-2 and TRBJ2-1; the match to TRBD2 covers 10 bases. Trimming at V came to 1 base and at J to 4 bases, leaving 4 bases not matched to a gene. CDR1 and CDR2 (germline): SGHTA, FQGNSA. This CDR3 region has 16 residues. CDR3 residues: CASSLVGTSEYNEQFF. CDR3 in DNA: TGTGCCAGCAGCTTAGTCGGGACTAGCGAGTACAATGAGCAGTTCTTC.

V gene TRBV4-3 combines with J gene TRBJ2-1; D gene unclear. Trimming shortened V by 0 bases and J by 0 bases, and 6 bases separated the two germline ends. Germline V gene lookup returns CDR1 LGHNA and CDR2 YSLEER. The CDR3 covers 15 residues. CDR3 in DNA: TGCGCCAGCAGCCAAGATTCCATCTCCTACAATGAGCAGTTCTTC. It encodes CASSQDSISYNEQFF.

The CDR3 region is CASSTPSPFSGNTIYF. The CDR3 bases are TGTGCCAGCTCCACTCCTTCCCCGTTCTCTGGAAACACCATATATTTT. This chain connects TRBV18 to TRBJ1-3; no definite D call. V lost 6 bases to trimming and J lost 0 bases, with 15 bases between them. The V gene's germline CDR1 is KGHSH and CDR2 LQKENI. CDR3 length: 16 residues.

The chain combines TRBV4-2 with TRBJ2-1, with 10 bases matching TRBD2. The ends lost 0 bases at V and 6 bases at J; junction bases unmatched: 11. The CDR3 contains 18 residues. Germline V gene data show CDR1 as LGHNA and CDR2 as YNFKEQ. The CDR3 reads CASSQEPAGGPGANEQFF. DNA for the CDR3: TGTGCCAGCAGCCAAGAGCCAGCGGGAGGGCCGGGGGCCAATGAGCAGTTCTTC.